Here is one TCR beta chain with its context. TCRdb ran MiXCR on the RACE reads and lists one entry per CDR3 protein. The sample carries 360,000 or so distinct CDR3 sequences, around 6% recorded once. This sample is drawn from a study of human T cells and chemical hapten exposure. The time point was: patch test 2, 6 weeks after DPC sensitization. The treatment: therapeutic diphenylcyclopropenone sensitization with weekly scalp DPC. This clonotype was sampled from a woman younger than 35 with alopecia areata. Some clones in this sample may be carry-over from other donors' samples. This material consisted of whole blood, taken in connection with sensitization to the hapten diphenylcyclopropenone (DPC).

CDR3 amino acids: CSAPLLGQLRTDTQYF. CDR3 sequence (DNA): TGCAGTGCTCCCTTACTGGGACAGCTAAGGACAGATACGCAGTATTTT. The chain carries TRBV20-1 and TRBJ2-3; TRBD1 matches at 7 bases. In germline, CDR1 is DFQATT, CDR2 SNEGSKA (reference sequence). The CDR3 covers 16 residues. V dropped 5 bases and J dropped 3; count of bases not matched to a gene: 14.